This T cell receptor (beta chain) was captured in a study of cytomegalovirus exposure and HLA in healthy donors. Study-wide results and caveats: In vitro assays verified that three CMV-associated chains recognized CMV antigens specifically.

PCR employed 60 Vbeta and 13 Jbeta primers. Assay: immunoSEQ multiplex PCR; the TCRdb copy retains only in-frame clones and omits some. Here the sample spans 120,000 to 150,000 clones, about 75% being singletons. The V and J ends lost 2 bases and 1 base respectively, with 9 bases between them. Per germline, CDR1 KGHSH and CDR2 LQKENI. The length of the CDR3 is 14 residues. The table lists this clone with a few counts. Its antigen is not identified. The TCR was taken from a woman in her twenties or thirties in good health and CMV-seronegative. This chain uses TRBV18 with TRBJ2-7; weak D call: TRBD1 (5 bases). Sequenced material: PBMCs. The CDR3 nucleotides read TGTGCCAGCTCACCAGGCCAGGGATCCTACGAGCAGTACGTC. As protein: CASSPGQGSYEQYV.